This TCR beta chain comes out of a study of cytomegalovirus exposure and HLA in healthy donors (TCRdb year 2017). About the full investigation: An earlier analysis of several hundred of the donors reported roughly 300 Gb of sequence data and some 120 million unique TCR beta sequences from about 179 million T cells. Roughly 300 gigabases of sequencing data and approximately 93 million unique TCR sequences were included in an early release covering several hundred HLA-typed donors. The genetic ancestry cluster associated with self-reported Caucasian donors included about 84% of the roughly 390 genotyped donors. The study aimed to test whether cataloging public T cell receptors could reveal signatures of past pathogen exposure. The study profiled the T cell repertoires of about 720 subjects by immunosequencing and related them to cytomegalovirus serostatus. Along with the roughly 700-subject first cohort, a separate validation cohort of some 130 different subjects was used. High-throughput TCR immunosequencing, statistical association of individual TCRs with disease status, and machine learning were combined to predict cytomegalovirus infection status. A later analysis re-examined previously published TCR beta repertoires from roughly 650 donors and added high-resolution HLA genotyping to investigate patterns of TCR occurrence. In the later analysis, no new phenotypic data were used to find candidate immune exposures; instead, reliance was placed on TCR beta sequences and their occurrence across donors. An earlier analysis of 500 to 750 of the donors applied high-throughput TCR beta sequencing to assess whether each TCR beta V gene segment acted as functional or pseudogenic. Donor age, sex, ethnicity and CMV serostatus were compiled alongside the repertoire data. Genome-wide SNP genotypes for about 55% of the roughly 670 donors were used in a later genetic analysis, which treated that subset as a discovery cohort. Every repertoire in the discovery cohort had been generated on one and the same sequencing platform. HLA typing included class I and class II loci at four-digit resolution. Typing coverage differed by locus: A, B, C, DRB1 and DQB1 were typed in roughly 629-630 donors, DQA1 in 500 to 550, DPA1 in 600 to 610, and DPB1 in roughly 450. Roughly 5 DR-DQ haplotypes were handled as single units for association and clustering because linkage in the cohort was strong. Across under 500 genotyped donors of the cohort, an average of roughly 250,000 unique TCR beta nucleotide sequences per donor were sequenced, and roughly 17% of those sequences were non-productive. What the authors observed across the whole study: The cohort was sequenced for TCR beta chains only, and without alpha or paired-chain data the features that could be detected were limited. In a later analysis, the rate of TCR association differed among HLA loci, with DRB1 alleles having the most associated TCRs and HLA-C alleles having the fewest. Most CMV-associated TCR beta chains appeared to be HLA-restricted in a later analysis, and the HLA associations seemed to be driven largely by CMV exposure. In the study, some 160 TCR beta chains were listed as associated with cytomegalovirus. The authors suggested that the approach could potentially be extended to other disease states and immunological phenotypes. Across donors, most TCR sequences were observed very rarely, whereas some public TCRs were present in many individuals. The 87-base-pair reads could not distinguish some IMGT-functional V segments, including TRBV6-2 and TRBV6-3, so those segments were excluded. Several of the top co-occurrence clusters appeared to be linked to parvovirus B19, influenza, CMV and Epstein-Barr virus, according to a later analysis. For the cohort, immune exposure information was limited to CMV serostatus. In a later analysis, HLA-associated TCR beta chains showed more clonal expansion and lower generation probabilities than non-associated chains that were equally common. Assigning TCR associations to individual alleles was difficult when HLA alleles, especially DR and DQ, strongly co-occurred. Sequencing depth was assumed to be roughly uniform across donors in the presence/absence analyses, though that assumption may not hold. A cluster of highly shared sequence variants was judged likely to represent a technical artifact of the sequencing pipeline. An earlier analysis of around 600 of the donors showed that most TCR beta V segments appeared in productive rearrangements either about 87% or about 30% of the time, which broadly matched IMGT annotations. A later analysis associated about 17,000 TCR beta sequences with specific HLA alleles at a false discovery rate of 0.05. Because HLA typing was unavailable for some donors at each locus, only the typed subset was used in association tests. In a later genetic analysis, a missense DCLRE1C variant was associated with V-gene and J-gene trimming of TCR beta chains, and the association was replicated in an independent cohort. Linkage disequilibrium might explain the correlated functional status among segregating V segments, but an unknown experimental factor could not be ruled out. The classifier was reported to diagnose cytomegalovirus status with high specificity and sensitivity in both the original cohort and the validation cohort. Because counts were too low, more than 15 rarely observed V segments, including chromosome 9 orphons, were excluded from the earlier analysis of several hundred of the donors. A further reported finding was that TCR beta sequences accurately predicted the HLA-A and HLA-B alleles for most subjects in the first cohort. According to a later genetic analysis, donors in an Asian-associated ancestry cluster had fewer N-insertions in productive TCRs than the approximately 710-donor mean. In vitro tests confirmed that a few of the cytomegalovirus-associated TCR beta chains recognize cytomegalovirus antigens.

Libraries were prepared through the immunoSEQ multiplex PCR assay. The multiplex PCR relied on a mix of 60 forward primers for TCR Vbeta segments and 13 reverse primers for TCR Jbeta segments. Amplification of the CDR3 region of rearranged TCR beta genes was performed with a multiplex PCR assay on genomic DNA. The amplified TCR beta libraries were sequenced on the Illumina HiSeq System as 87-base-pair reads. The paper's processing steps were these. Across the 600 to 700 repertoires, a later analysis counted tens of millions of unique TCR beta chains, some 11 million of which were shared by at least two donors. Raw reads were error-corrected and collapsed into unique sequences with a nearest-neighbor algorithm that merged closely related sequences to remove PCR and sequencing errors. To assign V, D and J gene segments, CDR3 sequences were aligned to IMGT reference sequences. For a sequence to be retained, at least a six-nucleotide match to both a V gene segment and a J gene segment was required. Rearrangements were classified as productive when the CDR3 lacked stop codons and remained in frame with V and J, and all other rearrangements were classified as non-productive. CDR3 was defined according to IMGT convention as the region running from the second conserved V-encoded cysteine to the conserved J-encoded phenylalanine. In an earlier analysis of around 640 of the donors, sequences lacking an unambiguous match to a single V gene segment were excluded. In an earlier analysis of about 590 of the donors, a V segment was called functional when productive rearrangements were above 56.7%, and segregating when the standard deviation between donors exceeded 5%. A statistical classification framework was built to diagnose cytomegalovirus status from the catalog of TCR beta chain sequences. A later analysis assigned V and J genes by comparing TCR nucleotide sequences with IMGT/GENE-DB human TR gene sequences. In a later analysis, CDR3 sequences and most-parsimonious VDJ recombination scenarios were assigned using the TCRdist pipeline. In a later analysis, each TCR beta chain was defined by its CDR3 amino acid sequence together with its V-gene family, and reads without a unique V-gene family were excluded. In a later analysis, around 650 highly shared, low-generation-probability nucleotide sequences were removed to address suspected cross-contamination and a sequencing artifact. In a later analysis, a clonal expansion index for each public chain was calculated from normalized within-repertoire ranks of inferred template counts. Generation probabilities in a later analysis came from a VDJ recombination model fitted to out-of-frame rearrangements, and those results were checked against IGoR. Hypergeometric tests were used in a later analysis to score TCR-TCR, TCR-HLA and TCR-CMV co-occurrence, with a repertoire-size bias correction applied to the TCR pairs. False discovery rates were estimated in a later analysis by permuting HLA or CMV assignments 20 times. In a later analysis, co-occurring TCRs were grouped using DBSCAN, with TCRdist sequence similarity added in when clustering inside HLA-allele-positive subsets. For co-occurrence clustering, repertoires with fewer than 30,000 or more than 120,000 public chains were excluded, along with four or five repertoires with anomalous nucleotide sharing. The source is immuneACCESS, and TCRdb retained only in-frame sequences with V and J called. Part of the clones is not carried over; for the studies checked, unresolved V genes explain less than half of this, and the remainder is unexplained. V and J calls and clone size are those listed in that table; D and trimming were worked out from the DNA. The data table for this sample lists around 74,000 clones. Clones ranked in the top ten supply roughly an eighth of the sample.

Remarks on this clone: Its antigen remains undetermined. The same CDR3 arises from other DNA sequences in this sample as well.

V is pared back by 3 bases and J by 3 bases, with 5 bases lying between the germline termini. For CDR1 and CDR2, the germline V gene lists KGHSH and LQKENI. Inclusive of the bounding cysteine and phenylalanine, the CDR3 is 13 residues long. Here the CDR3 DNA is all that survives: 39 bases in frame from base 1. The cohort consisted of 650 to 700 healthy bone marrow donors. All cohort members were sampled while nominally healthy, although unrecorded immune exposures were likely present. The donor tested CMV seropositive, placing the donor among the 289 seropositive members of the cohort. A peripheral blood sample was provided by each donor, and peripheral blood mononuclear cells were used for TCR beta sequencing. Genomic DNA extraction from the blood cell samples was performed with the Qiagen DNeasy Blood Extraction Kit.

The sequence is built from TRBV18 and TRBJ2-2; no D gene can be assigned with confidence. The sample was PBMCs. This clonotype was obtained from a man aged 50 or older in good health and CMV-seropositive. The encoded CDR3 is CASSPPDTGELFF. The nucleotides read TGTGCCAGCTCACCCCCTGACACCGGGGAGCTGTTTTTT.